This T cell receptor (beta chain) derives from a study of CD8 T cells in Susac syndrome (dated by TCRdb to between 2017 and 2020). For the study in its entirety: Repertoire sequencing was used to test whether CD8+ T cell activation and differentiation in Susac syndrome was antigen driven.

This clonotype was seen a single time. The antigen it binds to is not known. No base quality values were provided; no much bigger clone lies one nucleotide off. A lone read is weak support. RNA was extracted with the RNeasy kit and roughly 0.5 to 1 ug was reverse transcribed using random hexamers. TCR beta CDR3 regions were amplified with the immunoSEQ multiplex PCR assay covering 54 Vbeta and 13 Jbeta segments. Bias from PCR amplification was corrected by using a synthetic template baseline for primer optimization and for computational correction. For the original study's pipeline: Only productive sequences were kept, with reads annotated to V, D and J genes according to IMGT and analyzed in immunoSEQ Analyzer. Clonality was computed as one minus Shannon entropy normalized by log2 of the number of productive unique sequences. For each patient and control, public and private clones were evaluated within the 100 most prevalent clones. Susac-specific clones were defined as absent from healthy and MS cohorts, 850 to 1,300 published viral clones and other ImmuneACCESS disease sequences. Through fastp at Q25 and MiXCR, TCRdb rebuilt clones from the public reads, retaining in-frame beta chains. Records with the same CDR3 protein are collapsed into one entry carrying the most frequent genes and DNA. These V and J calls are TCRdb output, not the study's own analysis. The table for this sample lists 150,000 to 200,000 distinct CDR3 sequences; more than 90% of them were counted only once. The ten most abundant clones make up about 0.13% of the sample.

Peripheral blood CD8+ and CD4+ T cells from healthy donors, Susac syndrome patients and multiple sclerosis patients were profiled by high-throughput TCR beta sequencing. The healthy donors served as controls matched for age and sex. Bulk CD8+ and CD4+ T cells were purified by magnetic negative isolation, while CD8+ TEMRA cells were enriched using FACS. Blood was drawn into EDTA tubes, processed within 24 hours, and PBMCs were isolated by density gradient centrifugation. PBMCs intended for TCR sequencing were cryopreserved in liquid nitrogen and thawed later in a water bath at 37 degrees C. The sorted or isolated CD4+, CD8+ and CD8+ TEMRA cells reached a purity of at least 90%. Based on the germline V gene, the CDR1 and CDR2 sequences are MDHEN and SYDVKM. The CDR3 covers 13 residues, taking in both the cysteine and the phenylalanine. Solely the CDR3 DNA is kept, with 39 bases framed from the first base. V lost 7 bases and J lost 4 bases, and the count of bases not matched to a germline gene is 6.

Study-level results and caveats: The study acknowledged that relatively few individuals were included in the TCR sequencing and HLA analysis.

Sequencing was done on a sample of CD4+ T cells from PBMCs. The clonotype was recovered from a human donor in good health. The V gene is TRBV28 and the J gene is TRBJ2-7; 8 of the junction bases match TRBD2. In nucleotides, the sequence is TGTGCCAGCACGGGGGGGGTAAGGTACGAGCAGTACTTC. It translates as CASTGGVRYEQYF.